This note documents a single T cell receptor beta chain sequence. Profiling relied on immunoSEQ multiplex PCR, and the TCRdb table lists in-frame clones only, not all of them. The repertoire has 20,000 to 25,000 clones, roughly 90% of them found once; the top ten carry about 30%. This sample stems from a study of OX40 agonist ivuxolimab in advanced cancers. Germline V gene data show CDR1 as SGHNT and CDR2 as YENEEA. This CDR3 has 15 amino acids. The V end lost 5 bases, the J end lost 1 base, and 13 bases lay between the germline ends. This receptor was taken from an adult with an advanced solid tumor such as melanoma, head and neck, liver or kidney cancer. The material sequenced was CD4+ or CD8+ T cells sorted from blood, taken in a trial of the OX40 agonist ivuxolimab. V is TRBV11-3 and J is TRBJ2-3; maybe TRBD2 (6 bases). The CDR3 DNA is TGTGCCAGCAGCCCCCCGCGGGGTGGCACAGATACGCAGTATTTT. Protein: CASSPPRGGTDTQYF.